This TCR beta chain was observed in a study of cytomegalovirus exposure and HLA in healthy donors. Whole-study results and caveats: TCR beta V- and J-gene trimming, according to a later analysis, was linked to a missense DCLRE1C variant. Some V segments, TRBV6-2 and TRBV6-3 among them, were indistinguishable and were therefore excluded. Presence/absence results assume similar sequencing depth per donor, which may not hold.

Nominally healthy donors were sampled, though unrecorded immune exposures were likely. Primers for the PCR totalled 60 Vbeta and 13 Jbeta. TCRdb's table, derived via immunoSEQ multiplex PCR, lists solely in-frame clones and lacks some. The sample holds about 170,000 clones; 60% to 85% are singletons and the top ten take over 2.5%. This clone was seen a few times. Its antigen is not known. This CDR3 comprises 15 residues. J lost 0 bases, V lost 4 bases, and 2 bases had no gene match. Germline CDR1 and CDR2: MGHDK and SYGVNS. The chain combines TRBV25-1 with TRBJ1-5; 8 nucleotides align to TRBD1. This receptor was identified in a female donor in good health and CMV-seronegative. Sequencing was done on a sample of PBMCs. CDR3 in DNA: TGTGCCAGCAGTGGACAGGGGTATAGCAATCAGCCCCAGCATTTT. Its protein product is CASSGQGYSNQPQHF. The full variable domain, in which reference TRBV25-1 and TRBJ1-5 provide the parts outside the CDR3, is EADIYQTPRYLVIGTGKKITLECSQTMGHDKMYWYQQDPGMELHLIHYSYGVNSTEKGDLSSESTVSRIRTEHFPLTLESARPSHTSQYLCASSGQGYSNQPQHFGDGTRLSIL.